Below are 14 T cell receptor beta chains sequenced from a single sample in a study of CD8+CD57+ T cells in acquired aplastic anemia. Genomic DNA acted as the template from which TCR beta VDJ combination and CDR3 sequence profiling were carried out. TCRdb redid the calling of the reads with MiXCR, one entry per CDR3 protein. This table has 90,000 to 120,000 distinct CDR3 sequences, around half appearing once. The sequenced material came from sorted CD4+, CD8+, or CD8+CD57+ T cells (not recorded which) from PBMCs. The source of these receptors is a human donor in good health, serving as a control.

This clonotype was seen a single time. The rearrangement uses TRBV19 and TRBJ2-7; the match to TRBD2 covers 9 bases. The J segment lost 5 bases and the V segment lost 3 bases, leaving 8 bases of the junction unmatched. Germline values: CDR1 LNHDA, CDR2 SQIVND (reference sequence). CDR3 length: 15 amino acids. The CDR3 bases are TGTGCCAGTAGTATTATCGCTAGCGGGACGGACGAGCAGTACTTC. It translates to CASSIIASGTDEQYF.

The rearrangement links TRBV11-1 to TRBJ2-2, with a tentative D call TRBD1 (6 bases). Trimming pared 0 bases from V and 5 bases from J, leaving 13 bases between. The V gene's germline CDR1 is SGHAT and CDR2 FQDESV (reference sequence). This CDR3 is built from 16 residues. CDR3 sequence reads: CASSLAMLQGTGELFF. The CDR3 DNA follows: TGTGCCAGCAGCTTAGCAATGCTGCAGGGGACCGGGGAGCTGTTTTTT. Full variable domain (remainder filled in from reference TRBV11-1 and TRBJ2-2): EAEVAQSPRYKITEKSQAVAFWCDPISGHATLYWYRQILGQGPELLVQFQDESVVDDSQLPKDRFSAERLKGVDSTLKIQPAELGDSAMYLCASSLAMLQGTGELFFGEGSRLTVL.

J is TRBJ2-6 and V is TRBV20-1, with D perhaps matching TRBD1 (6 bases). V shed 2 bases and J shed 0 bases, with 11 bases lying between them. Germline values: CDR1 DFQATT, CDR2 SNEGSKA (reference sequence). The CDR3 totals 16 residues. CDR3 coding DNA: TGCAGTGCTAGACAGGGGACCTCCTCTGGGGCCAACGTCCTGACTTTC. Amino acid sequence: CSARQGTSSGANVLTF.

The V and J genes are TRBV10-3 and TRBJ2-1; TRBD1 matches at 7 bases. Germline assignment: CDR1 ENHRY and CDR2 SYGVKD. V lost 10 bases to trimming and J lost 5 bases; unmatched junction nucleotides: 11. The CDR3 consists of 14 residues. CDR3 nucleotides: TGTGCCAGCACGGTCGAAGGGGGCCACAATGAGCAGTTCTTC. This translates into CASTVEGGHNEQFF.

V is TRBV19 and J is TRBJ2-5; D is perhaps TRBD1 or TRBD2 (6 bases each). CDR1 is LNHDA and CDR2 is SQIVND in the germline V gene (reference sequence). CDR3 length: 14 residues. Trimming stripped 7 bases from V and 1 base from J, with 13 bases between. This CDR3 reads CASTIADSQETQYF. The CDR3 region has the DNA TGTGCCAGTACCATAGCGGACAGCCAAGAGACCCAGTACTTC. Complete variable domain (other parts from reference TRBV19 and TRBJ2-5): DGGITQSPKYLFRKEGQNVTLSCEQNLNHDAMYWYRQDPGQGLRLIYYSQIVNDFQKGDIAEGYSVSREKKESFPLTVTSAQKNPTAFYLCASTIADSQETQYFGPGTRLLVL.

The CDR3 loop reads CASMVDRGHEQYF. The DNA of the CDR3 is TGTGCCAGCATGGTGGACAGGGGGCACGAGCAGTACTTC. V is TRBV6-1 and J is TRBJ2-7; the match to TRBD1 covers 11 bases. The germline V gene encodes CDR1 MNHNS and CDR2 SASEGT. CDR3 length: 13 amino acids. The trim removed 7 bases at V and 5 bases at J, leaving 4 bases unmatched.

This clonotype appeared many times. CDR3 coding DNA: TGTGCCAGCAGCCCTCGGGCAGACCATAGCAATCAGCCCCAGCATTTT. Its translation is CASSPRADHSNQPQHF. This chain joins TRBV7-2 and TRBJ1-5; no definite D call. CDR3 length: 16 amino acids. Trimming removed 5 bases from V and 0 bases from J, with 14 bases in between. From germline, CDR1 is SGHTA and CDR2 FQGNSA.

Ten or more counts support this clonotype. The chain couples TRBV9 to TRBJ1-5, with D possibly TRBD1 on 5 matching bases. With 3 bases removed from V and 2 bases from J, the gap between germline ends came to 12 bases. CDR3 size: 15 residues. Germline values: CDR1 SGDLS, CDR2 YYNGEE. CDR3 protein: CASSGVGQGNQPQHF. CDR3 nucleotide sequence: TGTGCCAGCAGCGGCGTGGGGCAGGGCAATCAGCCCCAGCATTTT.

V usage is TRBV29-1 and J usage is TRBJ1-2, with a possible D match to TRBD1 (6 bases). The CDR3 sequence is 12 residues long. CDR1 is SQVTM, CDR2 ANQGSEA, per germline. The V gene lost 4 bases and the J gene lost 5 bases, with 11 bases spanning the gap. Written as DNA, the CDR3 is TGCAGCGTTGGACAGGAGATGTATGGCTACACCTTC. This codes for CSVGQEMYGYTF.

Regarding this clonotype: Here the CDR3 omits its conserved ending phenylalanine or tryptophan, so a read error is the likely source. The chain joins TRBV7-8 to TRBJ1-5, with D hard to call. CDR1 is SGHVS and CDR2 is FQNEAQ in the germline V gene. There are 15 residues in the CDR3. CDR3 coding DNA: TGTGCCAACAGCCCAACAAGGGTAAACAATCAGCCCCAGCATCTT. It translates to CANSPTRVNNQPQHL.

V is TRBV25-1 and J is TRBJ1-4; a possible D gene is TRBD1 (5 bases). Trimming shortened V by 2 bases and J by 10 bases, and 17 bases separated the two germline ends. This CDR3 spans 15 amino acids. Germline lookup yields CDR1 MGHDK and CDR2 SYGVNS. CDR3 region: CASSENYLQGGKLFF. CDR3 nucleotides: TGTGCCAGCAGTGAAAATTACCTGCAGGGAGGAAAACTGTTTTTT. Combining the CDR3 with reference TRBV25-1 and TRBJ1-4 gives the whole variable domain EADIYQTPRYLVIGTGKKITLECSQTMGHDKMYWYQQDPGMELHLIHYSYGVNSTEKGDLSSESTVSRIRTEHFPLTLESARPSHTSQYLCASSENYLQGGKLFFGSGTQLSVL.

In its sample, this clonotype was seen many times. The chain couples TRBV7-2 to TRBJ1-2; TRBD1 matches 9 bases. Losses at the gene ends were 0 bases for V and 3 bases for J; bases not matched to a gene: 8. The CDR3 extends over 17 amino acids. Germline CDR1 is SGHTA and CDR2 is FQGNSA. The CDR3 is CASSLAGTGGADYGYTF. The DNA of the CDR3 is TGTGCCAGCAGCTTAGCGGGAACAGGGGGCGCAGACTATGGCTACACCTTC.

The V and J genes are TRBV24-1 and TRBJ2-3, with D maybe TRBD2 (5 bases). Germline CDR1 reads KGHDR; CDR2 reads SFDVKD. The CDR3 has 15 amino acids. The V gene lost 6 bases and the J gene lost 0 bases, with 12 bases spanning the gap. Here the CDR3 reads CATSRRGSSTDTQYF. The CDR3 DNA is TGTGCCACCAGTAGGAGAGGGAGTAGCACAGATACGCAGTATTTT.

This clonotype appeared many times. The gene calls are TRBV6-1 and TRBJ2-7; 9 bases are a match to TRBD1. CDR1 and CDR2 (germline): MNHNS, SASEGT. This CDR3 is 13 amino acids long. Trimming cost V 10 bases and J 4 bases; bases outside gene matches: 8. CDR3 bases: TGTGCCATCGGGACAGGGAAGTTGTACGAGCAGTACTTC. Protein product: CAIGTGKLYEQYF.